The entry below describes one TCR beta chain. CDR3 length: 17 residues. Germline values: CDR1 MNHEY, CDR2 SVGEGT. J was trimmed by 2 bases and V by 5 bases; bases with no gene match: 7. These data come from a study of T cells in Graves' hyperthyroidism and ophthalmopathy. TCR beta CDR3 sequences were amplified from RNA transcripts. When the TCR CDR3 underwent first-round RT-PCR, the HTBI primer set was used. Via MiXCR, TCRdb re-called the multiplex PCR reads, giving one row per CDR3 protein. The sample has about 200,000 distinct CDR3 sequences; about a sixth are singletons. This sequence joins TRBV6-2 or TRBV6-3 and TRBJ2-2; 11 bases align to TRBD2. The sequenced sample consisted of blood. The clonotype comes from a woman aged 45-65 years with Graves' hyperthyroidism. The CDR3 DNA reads TGTGCCAGCAGTAGATTCGGGACTAGCGGTAACACCGGGGAGCTGTTTTTT. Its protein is CASSRFGTSGNTGELFF.